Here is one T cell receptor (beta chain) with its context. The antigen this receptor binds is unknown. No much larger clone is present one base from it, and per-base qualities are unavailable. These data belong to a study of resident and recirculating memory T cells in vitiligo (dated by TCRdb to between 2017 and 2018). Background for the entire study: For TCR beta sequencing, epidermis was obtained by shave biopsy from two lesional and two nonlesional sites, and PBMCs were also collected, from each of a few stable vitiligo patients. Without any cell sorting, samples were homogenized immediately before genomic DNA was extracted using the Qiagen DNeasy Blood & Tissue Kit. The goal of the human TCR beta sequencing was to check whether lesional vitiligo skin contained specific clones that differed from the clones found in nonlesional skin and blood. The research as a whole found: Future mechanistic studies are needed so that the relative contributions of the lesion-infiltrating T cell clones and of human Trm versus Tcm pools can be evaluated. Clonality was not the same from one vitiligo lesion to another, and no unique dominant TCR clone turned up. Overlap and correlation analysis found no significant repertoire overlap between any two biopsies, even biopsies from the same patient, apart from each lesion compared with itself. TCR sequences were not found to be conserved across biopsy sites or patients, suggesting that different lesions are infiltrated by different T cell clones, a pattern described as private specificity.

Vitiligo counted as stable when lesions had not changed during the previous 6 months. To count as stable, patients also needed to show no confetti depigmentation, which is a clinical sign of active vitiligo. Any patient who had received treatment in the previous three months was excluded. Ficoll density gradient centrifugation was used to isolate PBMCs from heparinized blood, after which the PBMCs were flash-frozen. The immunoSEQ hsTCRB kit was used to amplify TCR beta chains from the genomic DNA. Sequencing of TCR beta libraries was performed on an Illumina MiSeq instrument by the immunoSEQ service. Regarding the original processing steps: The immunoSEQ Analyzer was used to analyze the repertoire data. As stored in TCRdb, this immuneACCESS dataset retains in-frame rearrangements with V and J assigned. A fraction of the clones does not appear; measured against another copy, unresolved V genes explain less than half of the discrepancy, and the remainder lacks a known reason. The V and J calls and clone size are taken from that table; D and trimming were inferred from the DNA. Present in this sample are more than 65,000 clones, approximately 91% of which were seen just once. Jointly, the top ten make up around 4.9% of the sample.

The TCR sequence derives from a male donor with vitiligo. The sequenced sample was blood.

The CDR3 sequence is CASSYDRDRGNTEAFF. At the DNA level, the sequence is TGTGCCAGCAGTTACGACCGGGACAGGGGGAACACTGAAGCTTTCTTT. The chain employs TRBV6-5 and TRBJ1-1, with TRBD1 identical over 10 junction bases. Taken from cysteine to phenylalanine, the CDR3 has 16 residues. Of all the DNA, just the CDR3 is kept, 48 bases in frame from base 1. CDR1 and CDR2 were assigned from the germline V gene as MNHEY and SVGAGI. Germline trimming: 2 bases from V, 1 base from J; junction bases outside gene matches: 4.